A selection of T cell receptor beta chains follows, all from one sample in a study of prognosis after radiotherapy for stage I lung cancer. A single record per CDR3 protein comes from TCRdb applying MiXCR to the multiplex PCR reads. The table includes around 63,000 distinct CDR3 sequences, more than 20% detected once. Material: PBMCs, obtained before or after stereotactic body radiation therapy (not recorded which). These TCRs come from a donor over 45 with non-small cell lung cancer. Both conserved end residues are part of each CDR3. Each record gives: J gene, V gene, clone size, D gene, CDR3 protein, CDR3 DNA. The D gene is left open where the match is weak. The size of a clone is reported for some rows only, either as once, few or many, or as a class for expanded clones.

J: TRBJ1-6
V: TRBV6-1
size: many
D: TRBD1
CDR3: CASSVRGTDYNSPLHF
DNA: TGTGCCAGCAGTGTCCGAGGGACAGACTATAATTCACCCCTCCACTTT

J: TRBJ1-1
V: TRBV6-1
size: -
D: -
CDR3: CACSQQGAAFF
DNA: TGTGCCTGCAGTCAACAGGGAGCGGCTTTCTTT

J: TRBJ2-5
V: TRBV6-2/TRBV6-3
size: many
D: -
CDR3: CASSEGPWGETQYF
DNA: TGTGCCAGCAGTGAGGGTCCATGGGGAGAGACCCAGTACTTC

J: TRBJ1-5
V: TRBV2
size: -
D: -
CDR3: CASSERWSPQTKHF
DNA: TGTGCCAGCAGTGAAAGGTGGAGCCCTCAGACCAAGCATTTT

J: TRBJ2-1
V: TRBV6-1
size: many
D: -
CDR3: CASSLNRASSYNEQFF
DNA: TGTGCCAGCAGCCTTAACAGGGCGAGCTCCTACAATGAGCAGTTCTTC

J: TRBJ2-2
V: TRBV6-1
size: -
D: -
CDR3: CASRSVETGRTGELFF
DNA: TGTGCCAGCAGGAGTGTAGAGACAGGTAGAACCGGGGAGCTGTTTTTT

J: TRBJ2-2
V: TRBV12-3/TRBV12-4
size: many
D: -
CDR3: CASSRTLNTGELFF
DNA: TGTGCCAGCAGCCGCACCCTGAACACCGGGGAGCTGTTTTTT

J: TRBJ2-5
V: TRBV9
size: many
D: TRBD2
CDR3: CASSVDTSGGETQYF
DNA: TGTGCCAGCAGCGTAGATACTAGCGGGGGAGAGACCCAGTACTTC

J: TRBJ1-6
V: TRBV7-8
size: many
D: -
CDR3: CASSIAMDGTPLHF
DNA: TGTGCCAGCAGCATCGCCATGGATGGCACACCCCTCCACTTT

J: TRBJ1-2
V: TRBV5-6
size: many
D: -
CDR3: CASTIANYGYTF
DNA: TGTGCCAGCACCATAGCTAACTATGGCTACACCTTC